Shown below are 17 T cell receptor beta chains from a single sample sequenced in a study of response to subunit inactivated influenza vaccine. TCRdb processed the RT-PCR reads anew with MiXCR; each CDR3 protein has one entry. The table lists 500,000 to 550,000 distinct CDR3 sequences, approximately 7.2% of them singletons, with around 13% in the top ten. The sequencing here drew on PBMCs from blood, taken less than 30 months after vaccination. The source is a man aged 50 to 69 who received an inactivated influenza vaccine.

The chain recombines TRBV5-1 with TRBJ2-1; 10 bases agree with TRBD2. Trimming cost V 0 bases and J 8 bases; bases outside gene matches: 5. CDR3 length: 15 amino acids. The germline V gene has CDR1 SGHRS and CDR2 YFSETQ. CDR3 DNA: TGCGCCAGCAGCTTGGTTAGCGGGAGGCTCGATGAGCAGTTCTTC. Translated: CASSLVSGRLDEQFF.

The chain employs TRBV7-9 and TRBJ2-3; no firm D call. The V and J ends lost 11 bases and 5 bases respectively, with 11 bases between them. The length of the CDR3 is 11 residues. Germline-derived CDR1 and CDR2 are SEHNR and FQNEAQ (reference sequence). CDR3 sequence reads: CAEKRVDTQYF. CDR3 sequence (DNA): TGTGCCGAAAAGAGAGTAGATACGCAGTATTTT.

This clonotype was seen ten or more times. This rearrangement joins TRBV29-1 to TRBJ2-5; the D gene is possibly TRBD1 (6 bases). The V gene's germline CDR1 is SQVTM and CDR2 ANQGSEA. V was clipped by 7 bases and J by 4 bases, with 10 bases between them. This CDR3 has 11 amino acids. The CDR3 spells CSGSRGETQYF. CDR3 DNA: TGCAGCGGTAGCAGGGGAGAGACCCAGTACTTC.

The chain has TRBV3-1 and TRBJ2-1; 11 bases line up with TRBD2. Germline V CDR1 and CDR2: LGHDT, YNNKEL (reference sequence). V lost 4 bases to trimming and J lost 4 bases; unmatched junction nucleotides: 6. This CDR3 is 16 amino acids long. CDR3 coding DNA: TGTGCCAGCAGCCGGGCTAGCGGGGGGTTATACAATGAGCAGTTCTTC. It codes for CASSRASGGLYNEQFF.

The sample holds a few counts of this clonotype. V and J are TRBV7-9 and TRBJ1-4, with a weak D call TRBD1 (5 bases). CDR1 SEHNR and CDR2 FQNEAQ come from the germline V gene (reference sequence). The CDR3 loop spans 14 amino acids. V dropped 1 base and J dropped 6 bases, with 9 bases sitting between them. The chain's CDR3 is CASSLVGADEKLFF. CDR3 coding DNA: TGTGCCAGCAGCTTAGTAGGGGCAGATGAAAAACTGTTTTTT.

This clonotype was observed a handful of times. This chain connects TRBV20-1 to TRBJ1-1; 8 positions match TRBD1. The germline V gene has CDR1 DFQATT and CDR2 SNEGSKA (reference sequence). CDR3 length equals 14 residues. J lost 5 bases, V lost 5 bases, and 10 bases had no gene match. CDR3 nucleotides: TGCAGTGCTGCCCAACAGGGGGTGAGGACTGAAGCTTTCTTT. Amino acid sequence: CSAAQQGVRTEAFF.

The V call is TRBV5-1, the J call TRBJ1-3; 10 nucleotides line up with TRBD1. The CDR3 runs to 14 residues. V lost 4 bases and J lost 6; bases outside the gene matches: 4. Germline CDR1 SGHRS, CDR2 YFSETQ. Here the CDR3 DNA reads TGCGCCAGCAGCCAAGGGACAGGGGAAAACACCATATATTTT. Residues: CASSQGTGENTIYF.

This clonotype was found a few times. The gene calls are TRBV28 and TRBJ1-1; D is possibly TRBD1 (5 bases). From germline, CDR1 is MDHEN and CDR2 SYDVKM. V was pared by 5 bases and J by 8 bases, with 12 bases between. This CDR3 contains 12 residues. CDR3 in DNA: TGTGCCAGCAGTACCTATAGACAGGAAGCTTTCTTT. Translating it yields CASSTYRQEAFF.

V is TRBV20-1 and J is TRBJ2-3; 9 bases fit TRBD2. J lost 4 bases, V lost 2 bases, and 4 bases had no gene match. The CDR3 extends over 14 amino acids. The germline V gene encodes CDR1 DFQATT and CDR2 SNEGSKA (reference sequence). CDR3 nucleotide sequence: TGCAGTGCTAGACTAGCGGGATTGGCAGATACGCAGTATTTT. It encodes CSARLAGLADTQYF.

The table lists this clonotype with many counts. The chain has TRBV20-1 and TRBJ2-7, with D uncertain. Germline V gene data show CDR1 as DFQATT and CDR2 as SNEGSKA (reference sequence). The CDR3 contains 12 residues. The CDR3: CSASTSLYEQYF. The CDR3 DNA reads TGCAGCGCCTCGACCTCCCTCTACGAGCAGTACTTC.

The genes are TRBV20-1 and TRBJ2-7, with a tentative D call TRBD1 (6 bases). This CDR3 spans 12 amino acids. Germline assignment: CDR1 DFQATT and CDR2 SNEGSKA (reference sequence). Trimming pared 3 bases from V and 5 bases from J, leaving 11 bases between. The CDR3 protein is CSASWGPHEQYF. CDR3 bases: TGCAGTGCTAGTTGGGGGCCCCACGAGCAGTACTTC.

The J gene is TRBJ2-5, the V gene TRBV5-5; the match to TRBD2 covers 8 bases. Trimming cost V 0 bases and J 5 bases; bases outside gene matches: 6. Looked up from germline, CDR1 is SGHKS and CDR2 is YYEKEE (reference sequence). This CDR3 is 15 amino acids long. Here the CDR3 reads CASSLVVGGAETQYF. In DNA, the CDR3 is TGTGCCAGCAGCTTGGTTGTCGGGGGGGCCGAGACCCAGTACTTC. Full variable domain (remainder filled in from reference TRBV5-5 and TRBJ2-5): DAGVTQSPTHLIKTRGQQVTLRCSPISGHKSVSWYQQVLGQGPQFIFQYYEKEERGRGNFPDRFSARQFPNYSSELNVNALLLGDSALYLCASSLVVGGAETQYFGPGTRLLVL.

The chain couples TRBV18 to TRBJ2-7; D is unclear. CDR1 is KGHSH and CDR2 is LQKENI in the germline V gene. Trimming took off 0 bases at V and 6 bases at J, with 12 bases between the two ends. The CDR3 has 14 amino acids. Here the CDR3 DNA reads TGTGCCAGCTCACCACCAGGGTTGGGTCCCGAGCAGTACTTC. It specifies CASSPPGLGPEQYF.

This clonotype was observed at least ten times. This sequence joins TRBV13 and TRBJ2-2; TRBD1 matches at 8 bases. V shed 6 bases and J 6 bases; nucleotides not matched to a gene: 3. This CDR3 has 13 residues. Germline V CDR1 and CDR2: PRHDT, FYEKMQ (reference sequence). This chain's CDR3 is CASRSRGPGELFF. CDR3 DNA: TGTGCCAGCAGATCCAGGGGGCCCGGGGAGCTGTTTTTT.

This clonotype was seen a few times. V and J are TRBV7-2 and TRBJ2-5, with 8 bases that match TRBD1. Germline assignment: CDR1 SGHTA and CDR2 FQGNSA. V lost 4 bases to trimming and J lost 5 bases; unmatched junction nucleotides: 6. The CDR3 covers 14 residues. The CDR3 sequence: CASSSGQGRETQYF. In DNA, the CDR3 is TGTGCCAGCAGCTCCGGACAGGGACGGGAGACCCAGTACTTC. Full variable domain (remainder filled in from reference TRBV7-2 and TRBJ2-5): GAGVSQSPSNKVTEKGKDVELRCDPISGHTALYWYRQSLGQGLEFLIYFQGNSAPDKSGLPSDRFSAERTGGSVSTLTIQRTQQEDSAVYLCASSSGQGRETQYFGPGTRLLVL.

This clonotype has at least ten counts. V is TRBV20-1 and J is TRBJ2-1; 9 bases are shared with TRBD2. The V gene end was trimmed by 2 bases and the J gene end by 3 bases; junction bases not matched to a gene: 2. There are 14 residues in the CDR3. Germline values: CDR1 DFQATT, CDR2 SNEGSKA (reference sequence). In nucleotides, the CDR3 is TGCAGTGCTAGAAGCGGGGGGCGCTACAATGAGCAGTTCTTC. Amino acids: CSARSGGRYNEQFF.

The chain combines TRBV29-1 with TRBJ2-6; no clear D. CDR3 size: 13 residues. Per the germline V gene, CDR1 is SQVTM and CDR2 is ANQGSEA. The V end lost 3 bases, the J end lost 4 bases, and 7 bases lay between the germline ends. The CDR3 loop reads CSVDLFGANVLTF. In nucleotides, the CDR3 is TGCAGCGTTGACCTCTTCGGGGCCAACGTCCTGACTTTC.